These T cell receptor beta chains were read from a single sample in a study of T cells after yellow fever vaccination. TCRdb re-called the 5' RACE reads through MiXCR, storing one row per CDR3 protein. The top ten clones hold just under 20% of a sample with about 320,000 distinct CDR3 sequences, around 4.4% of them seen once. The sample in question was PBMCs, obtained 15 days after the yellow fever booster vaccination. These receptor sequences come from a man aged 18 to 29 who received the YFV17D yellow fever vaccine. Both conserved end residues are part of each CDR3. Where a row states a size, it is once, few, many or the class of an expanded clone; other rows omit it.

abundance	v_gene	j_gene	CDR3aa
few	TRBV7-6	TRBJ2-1	CASSYSSWMDEQFF
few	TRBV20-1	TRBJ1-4	CSASGGRVVEKLFF
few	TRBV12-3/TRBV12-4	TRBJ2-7	CASSLWGAYEQYF
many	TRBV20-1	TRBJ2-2	CSARDIGQGAQTGELFF
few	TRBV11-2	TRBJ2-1	CASSSPTEYNEQFF
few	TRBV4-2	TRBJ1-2	CASSQAPGDEGYTF
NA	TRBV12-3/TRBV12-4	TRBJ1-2	CASSYTGQGTTGYTF
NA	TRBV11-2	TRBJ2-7	CASSPGGAYSPYEQYF
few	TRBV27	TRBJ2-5	CASSVQRGRETQYF
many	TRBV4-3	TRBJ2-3	CASSQQGDTQYF
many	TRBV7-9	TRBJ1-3	CASSLGTGLSSGNTIYF
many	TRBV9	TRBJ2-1	CASSVDGGDYNEQFF
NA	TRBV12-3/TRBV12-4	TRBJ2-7	CASSLRTQRYEQYF
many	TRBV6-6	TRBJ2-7	CASSYGGEAYEQYF
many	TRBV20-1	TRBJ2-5	CSALGQMETQYF
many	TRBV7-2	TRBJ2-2	CASSLAGRGLRIMRNTGELFF
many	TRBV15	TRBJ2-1	CATSRTLGRNEQFF
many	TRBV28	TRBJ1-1	CASSLQPLTRTRNTEAFF
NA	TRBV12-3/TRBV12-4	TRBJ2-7	CASSLATEEQYF
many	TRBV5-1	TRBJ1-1	CASSLAMENTEAFF
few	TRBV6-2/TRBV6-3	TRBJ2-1	CASSWTTYNEQFF
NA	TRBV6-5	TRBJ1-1	CASSHGQKNTEAFF
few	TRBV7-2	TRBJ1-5	CASRPGRPSNQPQHF